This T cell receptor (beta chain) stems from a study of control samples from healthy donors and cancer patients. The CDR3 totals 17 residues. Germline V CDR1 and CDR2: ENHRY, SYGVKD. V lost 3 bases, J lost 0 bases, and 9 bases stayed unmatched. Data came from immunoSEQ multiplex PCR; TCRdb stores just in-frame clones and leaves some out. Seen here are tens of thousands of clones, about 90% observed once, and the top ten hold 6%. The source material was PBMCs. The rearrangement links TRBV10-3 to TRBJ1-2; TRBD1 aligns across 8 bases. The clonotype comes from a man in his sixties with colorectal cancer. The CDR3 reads CAISDRSGGSTNYGYTF. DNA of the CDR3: TGTGCCATCAGTGACAGGTCAGGGGGCTCGACTAACTATGGCTACACCTTC.